This is a list of T cell receptor beta chains from one sample in a study of shared clonotypes between healthy human individuals. TCRdb's copy holds only in-frame clones and misses some; the assay was immunoSEQ multiplex PCR. The sample lists around 1.9 million clones, about 93% occurring once. Sequencing was done on a sample of naive CD8+ T cells from PBMCs. Receptor source: a man aged 18 to 29 in good health. Some clones in this sample may be carry-over from other donors' samples. The CDR3 runs from the conserved cysteine through the conserved F or W. The D gene is left open where the match is weak. Expanded clones are given a class, and other clones once, few, many or no size at all.

d_call: .
v_call: TRBV5-5
clone_size: .
j_call: TRBJ2-3
cdr3_nt: TGTGCCAGCAGCTTTGGTGGGAGCTCAACAGATACGCAGTATTTT
cdr3_aa: CASSFGGSSTDTQYF

d_call: .
v_call: TRBV27
clone_size: .
j_call: TRBJ2-3
cdr3_nt: TGTGCCAGCAGTCGACTACTCGAGATAGATACGCAGTATTTT
cdr3_aa: CASSRLLEIDTQYF

d_call: .
v_call: TRBV28
clone_size: .
j_call: TRBJ1-2
cdr3_nt: TGTGCCAGCAGTTTAAGGCTTATCTCCCCCTATGGCTACACCTTC
cdr3_aa: CASSLRLISPYGYTF

d_call: .
v_call: TRBV7-6
clone_size: .
j_call: TRBJ1-5
cdr3_nt: TGTGCCAGCAGCTTAGGTCGCGGGCAGCCCCAGCATTTT
cdr3_aa: CASSLGRGQPQHF

d_call: TRBD1
v_call: TRBV10-3
clone_size: .
j_call: TRBJ2-2
cdr3_nt: TGTGCCATCAGTGATCCGGGACAGGGGGCCGTCGGGGAGCTGTTTTTT
cdr3_aa: CAISDPGQGAVGELFF

d_call: TRBD2
v_call: TRBV27
clone_size: .
j_call: TRBJ2-7
cdr3_nt: TGTGCCAGCAGCAAAGGGCTAGCGGGATGGGACGAGCAGTACTTC
cdr3_aa: CASSKGLAGWDEQYF

d_call: TRBD2
v_call: TRBV2
clone_size: .
j_call: TRBJ2-1
cdr3_nt: TGTGCCAGCAGACCCGTCGGCGGACTAGCGGGAGGTCAGTTCTTC
cdr3_aa: CASRPVGGLAGGQFF

d_call: .
v_call: TRBV28
clone_size: .
j_call: TRBJ1-2
cdr3_nt: TGTGCCAGCAGGCCATTCTCCCGACAGGATGGCTACACCTTC
cdr3_aa: CASRPFSRQDGYTF

d_call: TRBD1
v_call: TRBV11-2
clone_size: .
j_call: TRBJ2-3
cdr3_nt: TGTGCCAGCAGCTCCGTCTTGGGGACAGGGGGACGCACAGATACGCAGTATTTT
cdr3_aa: CASSSVLGTGGRTDTQYF

d_call: .
v_call: TRBV7-9
clone_size: .
j_call: TRBJ2-1
cdr3_nt: TGTGCCAGCAGCTCCGCCCTAGCTGAACCTATCAATGAGCAGTTCTTC
cdr3_aa: CASSSALAEPINEQFF

d_call: .
v_call: TRBV15
clone_size: .
j_call: TRBJ2-5
cdr3_nt: TGTGCCACCAGCATACCGGGACAAGAAGAGACCCAGTACTTC
cdr3_aa: CATSIPGQEETQYF

d_call: .
v_call: TRBV6-1
clone_size: .
j_call: TRBJ1-5
cdr3_nt: TGTGCCAGCACCGAACAAGAACGTCAGCCCCAGCATTTT
cdr3_aa: CASTEQERQPQHF

d_call: .
v_call: TRBV18
clone_size: .
j_call: TRBJ1-5
cdr3_nt: TGTGCCAGCTCGCCCGTTGGGGGCGGTCAGCCCCAGCATTTT
cdr3_aa: CASSPVGGGQPQHF

d_call: .
v_call: TRBV19
clone_size: .
j_call: TRBJ2-1
cdr3_nt: TGTGCCAGTAAGGATGGGAAAAATGAGCAGTTCTTC
cdr3_aa: CASKDGKNEQFF

d_call: TRBD1
v_call: TRBV28
clone_size: .
j_call: TRBJ2-7
cdr3_nt: TGTGCCAGCAGTTTACATGGTGACAGGGACTACGAGCAGTACTTC
cdr3_aa: CASSLHGDRDYEQYF

d_call: .
v_call: TRBV4-1
clone_size: .
j_call: TRBJ2-7
cdr3_nt: TGCGCCAGCAGCACACAGGTCAGGGTCCCCTACGAGCAGTACTTC
cdr3_aa: CASSTQVRVPYEQYF

d_call: TRBD2
v_call: TRBV13
clone_size: .
j_call: TRBJ2-5
cdr3_nt: TGTGCCAGCAGCCCCGGGACTAGCGGGATAGAGACCCAGTACTTC
cdr3_aa: CASSPGTSGIETQYF

d_call: .
v_call: TRBV9
clone_size: .
j_call: TRBJ1-4
cdr3_nt: TGTGCCAGCAGCGAGGCCACAGGGGAAAAACTGTTTTTT
cdr3_aa: CASSEATGEKLFF

d_call: .
v_call: TRBV5-6
clone_size: .
j_call: TRBJ2-7
cdr3_nt: TGTGCCAGCAGCTTGGGGGGGACCTTTTCCTACGAGCAGTACTTC
cdr3_aa: CASSLGGTFSYEQYF

d_call: .
v_call: TRBV7-9
clone_size: .
j_call: TRBJ2-3
cdr3_nt: TGTGCCAGCAGCTCGACAGGCATTGGGACAGATACGCAGTATTTT
cdr3_aa: CASSSTGIGTDTQYF

d_call: TRBD2
v_call: TRBV27
clone_size: .
j_call: TRBJ2-7
cdr3_nt: TGTGCCAGCAGTGCTCGGACTAGCGGAGGCTACGAGCAGTACTTC
cdr3_aa: CASSARTSGGYEQYF

d_call: TRBD1
v_call: TRBV10-2
clone_size: .
j_call: TRBJ1-2
cdr3_nt: TGCGCCAGCAGCCCTGGGACAGGGCGCTCCGGTGGCTACACCTTC
cdr3_aa: CASSPGTGRSGGYTF

d_call: .
v_call: TRBV21-1
clone_size: .
j_call: TRBJ2-5
cdr3_nt: TGTGCCAGCAGCAAAGCGTGGGAGGGACTGGAGACCCAGTACTTC
cdr3_aa: CASSKAWEGLETQYF

d_call: .
v_call: TRBV28
clone_size: .
j_call: TRBJ2-2
cdr3_nt: TGTGCCAGCAGTTTATACAAGACATACACCGGGGAGCTGTTTTTT
cdr3_aa: CASSLYKTYTGELFF

d_call: TRBD1
v_call: TRBV13
clone_size: .
j_call: TRBJ1-2
cdr3_nt: TGTGCCAGCAGCTTAGATCCCGGGACAGGGCTAAATGGCTACACCTTC
cdr3_aa: CASSLDPGTGLNGYTF

d_call: TRBD1
v_call: TRBV5-6
clone_size: .
j_call: TRBJ2-1
cdr3_nt: TGTGCCAGCAGCTTGGAGACAGGGGGAGAAAACAATGAGCAGTTCTTC
cdr3_aa: CASSLETGGENNEQFF

d_call: .
v_call: TRBV28
clone_size: .
j_call: TRBJ1-1
cdr3_nt: TGTGCCAGCAGTTTGTTGGGGGAGAACACTGAAGCTTTCTTT
cdr3_aa: CASSLLGENTEAFF

d_call: .
v_call: TRBV4-2
clone_size: once
j_call: TRBJ2-5
cdr3_nt: TGTGCCAGCAGCCAAACTCCGATTATAGCGGAAGTCCAAGAGACCCAGTACTTC
cdr3_aa: CASSQTPIIAEVQETQYF

d_call: .
v_call: TRBV10-3
clone_size: .
j_call: TRBJ1-4
cdr3_nt: TGTGCCATCAGTGAGTCGCCCGCTGCAACTAATGAAAAACTGTTTTTT
cdr3_aa: CAISESPAATNEKLFF

d_call: .
v_call: TRBV10-1
clone_size: few
j_call: TRBJ1-1
cdr3_nt: TGCGCCAGCAGTGAGTCTGGGGGGAACACTGAAGCTTTCTTT
cdr3_aa: CASSESGGNTEAFF

d_call: .
v_call: TRBV9
clone_size: .
j_call: TRBJ1-5
cdr3_nt: TGTGCCAGCAGCCCCCACGGGGGGGCCAATCAGCCCCAGCATTTT
cdr3_aa: CASSPHGGANQPQHF

d_call: .
v_call: TRBV9
clone_size: .
j_call: TRBJ1-1
cdr3_nt: TGTGCCAGCAGCGTAGGGAGGGGCAGGATCGGGAACACTGAAGCTTTCTTT
cdr3_aa: CASSVGRGRIGNTEAFF

d_call: .
v_call: TRBV15
clone_size: .
j_call: TRBJ2-1
cdr3_nt: TGTGCCACCAGCAGAGCGGGAGAGGCGAATGAGCAGTTCTTC
cdr3_aa: CATSRAGEANEQFF

d_call: .
v_call: TRBV27
clone_size: .
j_call: TRBJ2-7
cdr3_nt: TGTGCCAGCAGTCCTTCGGCAGGGCGCCTTTCCTACGAGCAGTACTTC
cdr3_aa: CASSPSAGRLSYEQYF

d_call: .
v_call: TRBV29-1
clone_size: .
j_call: TRBJ2-7
cdr3_nt: TGCAGCGTTTTACAGGGCTACGAGCAGTACTTC
cdr3_aa: CSVLQGYEQYF

d_call: .
v_call: TRBV29-1
clone_size: .
j_call: TRBJ1-2
cdr3_nt: TGCAGCGTTGAAGATGCTGTCCGCGGGCCCACGGGGGGGGACTATGGCTACACCTTC
cdr3_aa: CSVEDAVRGPTGGDYGYTF

d_call: .
v_call: TRBV5-1
clone_size: .
j_call: TRBJ2-5
cdr3_nt: TGCGCCAGCAGCTTGAGGCGGGTAGGATACCAAGAGACCCAGTACTTC
cdr3_aa: CASSLRRVGYQETQYF

d_call: .
v_call: TRBV5-6
clone_size: .
j_call: TRBJ2-2
cdr3_nt: TGTGCCAGCAGCTTGTCTAAAGGGGGTGGCACCGGGGAGCTGTTTTTT
cdr3_aa: CASSLSKGGGTGELFF

d_call: .
v_call: TRBV28
clone_size: .
j_call: TRBJ2-1
cdr3_nt: TGTGCCAGCAGTTTTCTCCTAACCTACAATGAGCAGTTCTTC
cdr3_aa: CASSFLLTYNEQFF

d_call: .
v_call: TRBV9
clone_size: .
j_call: TRBJ1-1
cdr3_nt: TGTGCCAGCAGCGTAGACGATGGAGGAGGAACTGAAGCTTTCTTT
cdr3_aa: CASSVDDGGGTEAFF

d_call: TRBD1
v_call: TRBV27
clone_size: .
j_call: TRBJ2-7
cdr3_nt: TGTGCCAGCAGTTCACATCTCCGCGGGACAGGGCCCTACGAGCAGTACTTC
cdr3_aa: CASSSHLRGTGPYEQYF

d_call: TRBD2
v_call: TRBV7-3
clone_size: once
j_call: TRBJ2-1
cdr3_nt: TGTGCCAGCAGCTCTAGCGGGAGTGGCGGCGAGCAGTTCTTC
cdr3_aa: CASSSSGSGGEQFF